This T cell receptor (beta chain) was identified in a study of cytomegalovirus exposure and HLA in healthy donors. PCR involved 60 Vbeta and 13 Jbeta primers. The data were produced by immunoSEQ multiplex PCR, yet TCRdb's version contains in-frame clones alone and is incomplete. This table holds roughly 150,000 clones, roughly 80% found once. This clone occurred a few times. V was pared by 8 bases and J by 0 bases, with 16 bases between. The CDR3 runs 15 residues. CDR1 is MNHEY and CDR2 is SMNVEV in the germline V gene (reference sequence). The sequencing sample was made of PBMCs. The origin of this receptor is a male donor in good health and CMV-seropositive. This sequence joins TRBV27 and TRBJ1-1, with D possibly TRBD1 on 6 matching bases. The CDR3 loop reads CASAQGRGLNTEAFF. CDR3 in DNA: TGTGCCAGCGCTCAGGGGAGGGGGTTGAACACTGAAGCTTTCTTT.